A selection of T cell receptor beta chains follows, all from one sample in a study of shared clonotypes between healthy human individuals. Sequenced by immunoSEQ multiplex PCR; TCRdb stores in-frame clones only, minus some. The sample has more than 550,000 clones, 72% seen once; the top ten hold less than 2%. The specimen sequenced was memory CD4+ T cells sorted from blood. The source is a young woman in good health. CDR3s include the opening cysteine and the closing phenylalanine or tryptophan. The order of the fields is V gene, clone size, D gene, J gene, CDR3 protein, CDR3 DNA. A D gene is named only where the DNA matches it firmly. Not every row has a clone size; where given, it reads once, few, many or a size class.

TRBV11-2	NA	NA	TRBJ2-5	CASSLDRASETQYF	TGTGCCAGCAGCTTAGATAGGGCAAGTGAGACCCAGTACTTC
TRBV18	few	TRBD1	TRBJ1-2	CASSGTGGQGYTF	TGTGCCAGCTCAGGCACAGGGGGACAGGGCTACACCTTC
TRBV18	NA	TRBD2	TRBJ2-3	CASSRNNGLAGVSTDTQYF	TGTGCCAGCTCACGAAATAACGGACTAGCGGGAGTTAGCACAGATACGCAGTATTTT
TRBV27	NA	TRBD1	TRBJ2-2	CASSLLKGAGNTGELFF	TGTGCCAGCAGTTTATTAAAGGGGGCTGGGAACACCGGGGAGCTGTTTTTT
TRBV6-6	NA	NA	TRBJ1-1	CASSYLGQGWAFF	TGTGCCAGCAGTTACTTAGGGCAGGGATGGGCTTTCTTT
TRBV10-1	NA	NA	TRBJ2-2	CASMENTGELFF	TGCGCCAGCATGGAGAACACCGGGGAGCTGTTTTTT
TRBV28	few	NA	TRBJ1-1	CASRVGGHGTEAFF	TGTGCCAGCAGGGTGGGGGGGCACGGCACTGAAGCTTTCTTT
TRBV30	NA	NA	TRBJ2-3	CAWIGGWGPDTQYF	TGTGCCTGGATTGGCGGGTGGGGGCCCGATACGCAGTATTTT
TRBV28	NA	NA	TRBJ2-4	CASIWNRASNIQYF	TGTGCCAGCATCTGGAACAGGGCCTCGAACATTCAGTACTTC
TRBV6-4	NA	TRBD1	TRBJ1-2	CASSDSERGLHTF	TGTGCCAGCAGTGACTCGGAAAGGGGGCTCCACACCTTC
TRBV25-1	NA	NA	TRBJ2-7	CASSTGLMMEQYF	TGTGCCAGCAGTACGGGACTGATGATGGAGCAGTACTTC
TRBV23-1	NA	NA	TRBJ1-5	CASSQSEDFAGAHQPQHF	TGCGCCAGCAGTCAATCGGAGGATTTCGCAGGGGCGCACCAGCCCCAGCATTTT
TRBV2	NA	NA	TRBJ2-7	CASSGSELIYEQYF	TGTGCCAGCTCTGGTTCGGAACTTATTTACGAGCAGTACTTC
TRBV6-6	once	NA	TRBJ2-5	CASQPTIAVAETQYF	TGTGCCAGCCAACCTACTATAGCGGTGGCGGAGACCCAGTACTTC
TRBV27	NA	TRBD2	TRBJ2-3	CASSSLQREAGAAQYF	TGTGCCAGCAGTTCCCTACAGCGGGAGGCCGGGGCTGCGCAGTATTTT
TRBV12-5	NA	NA	TRBJ2-7	CASGLVLGSQPYEQYF	TGTGCTAGTGGTTTGGTACTAGGCAGCCAGCCCTACGAGCAGTACTTC
TRBV5-1	NA	NA	TRBJ1-1	CASSLDTPRGAFF	TGCGCCAGCAGCTTAGACACCCCTCGGGGAGCTTTCTTT
TRBV6-5	NA	TRBD2	TRBJ2-1	CASSLLSTSGSNEQFF	TGTGCCAGCAGTTTACTCTCGACTAGCGGGAGCAATGAGCAGTTCTTC
TRBV11-2	NA	NA	TRBJ2-7	CASSLVRGLEQYF	TGTGCCAGCAGCTTAGTTCGGGGGCTCGAGCAGTACTTC
TRBV14	NA	NA	TRBJ2-1	CASSQAAGSGNEQFF	TGTGCCAGCAGCCAAGCAGCAGGATCCGGCAATGAGCAGTTCTTC
TRBV6-1	few	NA	TRBJ1-2	CASSEPGRTYGYTF	TGTGCCAGCAGTGAACCCGGCCGCACCTATGGCTACACCTTC
TRBV7-9	once	NA	TRBJ1-2	CASSGIDYGYTF	TGTGCCAGCAGCGGGATAGACTATGGCTACACCTTC